The rows below give T cell receptor beta chains drawn from one sample of a study of T cells in Graves' hyperthyroidism and ophthalmopathy. In TCRdb, the multiplex PCR reads were re-called with MiXCR into one record per CDR3 protein. The data show about 360,000 distinct CDR3 sequences, about 14% seen once. Source material: blood. The receptors come from a man aged 30 to 39 with Graves' hyperthyroidism that later progressed to Graves' ophthalmopathy. Each CDR3 is given with its conserved first and last residue. Fields, in order: J gene, V gene, CDR3 protein.

TRBJ2-5 TRBV11-3 CASSLISRWETQYF
TRBJ2-1 TRBV12-3/TRBV12-4 CASSLRRGQYNEQFF
TRBJ1-2 TRBV6-5 CASSYQIHRQPVTGYTF
TRBJ1-4 TRBV25-1 CASSEQLHNEKLFF
TRBJ2-3 TRBV19 CASSPDTTLFTQYF
TRBJ1-1 TRBV10-3 CAISESQGRVNTEAFF
TRBJ2-7 TRBV29-1 CSVGGAGREQYF
TRBJ2-2 TRBV19 CASSIDPGGVAGELFF
TRBJ2-7 TRBV27 CASSPLAGATYEQYF
TRBJ1-5 TRBV19 CTSSIDQAQPQHF
TRBJ1-1 TRBV13 CASSFPDRNTEAFF
TRBJ1-2 TRBV24-1 CATRDSNYGYTF
TRBJ1-1 TRBV3-1 CGSIGEGKRNTEAFF
TRBJ1-1 TRBV5-1 CASSLAQAGAEAFF
TRBJ2-3 TRBV11-2 CASSLGTSGPTDTQYF
TRBJ1-6 TRBV4-1 CASSQDKIVTGDNSPLHF
TRBJ2-7 TRBV4-2 CASSQDLGQGYEQYF
TRBJ1-2 TRBV14 CASSQGGIYGYTF
TRBJ2-7 TRBV7-8 CASSLAVRYEQYF
TRBJ2-7 TRBV11-2 CASSPPGGPAHLDPYEQYF
TRBJ1-1 TRBV28 CASRLRGEAFF
TRBJ2-3 TRBV5-6 CASSLGSSYTDTQYF
TRBJ1-2 TRBV7-8 CASSLANYGYTF
TRBJ2-7 TRBV6-4 CASSEETGGSPREQYF
TRBJ2-1 TRBV19 CASKPDGNSYNEQFF
TRBJ2-7 TRBV5-1 CASSLGVFFGQGYEQYF
TRBJ1-1 TRBV5-5 CASSLWWSEAFF
TRBJ1-5 TRBV20-1 CSARPQGQRNQPQHF
TRBJ1-5 TRBV12-3/TRBV12-4 CASSLDRRAQPQHF
TRBJ2-7 TRBV6-5 CATRPSGEAGEQYF
TRBJ2-7 TRBV9 CASSVDSTNYEQYF
TRBJ2-5 TRBV6-6 CASSYSITGEETQYF
TRBJ1-3 TRBV15 CATSRDGVLGNTIYF
TRBJ2-1 TRBV5-4 CASSPGGTSGGVGQFF
TRBJ2-3 TRBV3-1 CASSTLKREGADTQYF
TRBJ1-2 TRBV29-1 CSVGGGPNYGYTF
TRBJ2-1 TRBV25-1 CASSELPMNEQFF
TRBJ2-3 TRBV4-1 CASSRRGVGSSTDTQYF
TRBJ1-2 TRBV29-1 CSVPFYGPKYGYTF
TRBJ1-2 TRBV2 CASSEALLFGYTF
TRBJ2-7 TRBV27 CASSLSRTLVSPRKEEQYF
TRBJ1-3 TRBV12-3/TRBV12-4 CASSLGRQGIGNTIYF
TRBJ1-5 TRBV20-1 CSARDMQRGRPQHF